What follows are 6 T cell receptor beta chains derived from one specimen sequenced in a study of cytomegalovirus exposure and HLA in healthy donors. It was with 60 Vbeta and 13 Jbeta primers that the PCR ran. The assay was immunoSEQ multiplex PCR, and TCRdb's table has in-frame clones only and misses some. Of over 150,000 clones listed, approximately 81% are singletons. The sample was PBMCs. These receptors came from a boy aged 2-9 years in good health and CMV-seronegative.

The chain couples TRBV5-6 to TRBJ2-5; the D gene is possibly TRBD1 (7 bases). From germline, CDR1 is SGHDT and CDR2 YYEEEE. Trimming stripped 2 bases from V and 5 bases from J, with 16 bases between. This CDR3 is 15 amino acids long. CDR3 protein: CASSLGPRGEETQYF. CDR3 nucleotide sequence: TGTGCCAGCAGCTTAGGGCCCAGGGGGGAGGAGACCCAGTACTTC.

V is TRBV29-1 and J is TRBJ1-1; no reliable D call. Germline CDR1 reads SQVTM; CDR2 reads ANQGSEA. The CDR3 sequence is 13 residues long. With 6 bases removed from V and 1 base from J, the gap between germline ends came to 12 bases. CDR3 amino acids: CSVRRLANTEAFF. CDR3 nucleotide sequence: TGCAGCGTGAGGAGGCTGGCGAACACTGAAGCTTTCTTT.

The chain is built from TRBV15 and TRBJ1-2; the D gene is possibly TRBD1 (6 bases). The CDR3 length is 19 residues. Trimming removed 0 bases from V and 4 bases from J, with 24 bases in between. Germline V gene lookup returns CDR1 LNHNV and CDR2 YYDKDF (reference sequence). The DNA of the CDR3 is TGTGCCACCAGCAGAGATAGGCGACCTACTCGGACAGAGTCCTATGGCTACACCTTC. It translates to CATSRDRRPTRTESYGYTF. The variable domain in full, completed from reference TRBV15 and TRBJ1-2, reads DAMVIQNPRYQVTQFGKPVTLSCSQTLNHNVMYWYQQKSSQAPKLLFHYYDKDFNNEADTPDNFQSRRPNTSFCFLDIRSPGLGDTAMYLCATSRDRRPTRTESYGYTFGSGTRLTVV.

This chain links TRBV6-1 with TRBJ1-4, with D possibly being TRBD1 (6 bases). V dropped 1 base and J dropped 0 bases, with 12 bases sitting between them. The CDR3 covers 17 residues. The germline V gene has CDR1 MNHNS and CDR2 SASEGT. In DNA form, the CDR3 reads TGTGCCAGCAGTGAAGTTGTGACAGGAGCAACTAATGAAAAACTGTTTTTT. Translation gives CASSEVVTGATNEKLFF.

The gene calls are TRBV7-9 and TRBJ2-3; 9 bases match TRBD1. Per germline, CDR1 SEHNR and CDR2 FQNEAQ (reference sequence). J was trimmed by 3 bases and V by 5 bases; bases with no gene match: 3. The CDR3 consists of 14 residues. CDR3 nucleotides: TGTGCCAGCAGCGGGACAGGGTCAACAGATACGCAGTATTTT. Amino acid sequence: CASSGTGSTDTQYF. Full variable domain (outside the CDR3, taken from reference TRBV7-9 and TRBJ2-3): DTGVSQNPRHKITKRGQNVTFRCDPISEHNRLYWYRQTLGQGPEFLTYFQNEAQLEKSRLLSDRFSAERPKGSFSTLEIQRTEQGDSAMYLCASSGTGSTDTQYFGPGTRLTVL.

This chain uses TRBV18 with TRBJ2-2, with D tentatively TRBD2 (5 bases). V shed 3 bases and J shed 0 bases, with 23 bases lying between them. Germline-derived CDR1 and CDR2 are KGHSH and LQKENI. There are 20 residues in the CDR3. The CDR3 is CASSPALGRMQLANTGELFF. CDR3 sequence (DNA): TGTGCCAGCTCACCCGCCTTAGGACGGATGCAACTAGCGAACACCGGGGAGCTGTTTTTT.